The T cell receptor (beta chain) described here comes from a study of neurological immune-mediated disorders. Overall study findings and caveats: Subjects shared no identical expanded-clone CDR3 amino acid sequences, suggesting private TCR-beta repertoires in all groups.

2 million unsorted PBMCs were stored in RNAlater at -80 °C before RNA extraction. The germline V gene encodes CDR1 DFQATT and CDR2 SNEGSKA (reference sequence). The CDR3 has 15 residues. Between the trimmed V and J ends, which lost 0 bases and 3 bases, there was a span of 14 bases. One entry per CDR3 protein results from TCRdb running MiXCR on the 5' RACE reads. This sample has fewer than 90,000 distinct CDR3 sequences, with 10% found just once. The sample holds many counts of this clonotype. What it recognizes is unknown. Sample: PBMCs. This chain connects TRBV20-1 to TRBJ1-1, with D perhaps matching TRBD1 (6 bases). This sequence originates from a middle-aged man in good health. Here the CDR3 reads CSAREHGGEDTEAFF. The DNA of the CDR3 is TGCAGTGCTAGAGAGCATGGGGGCGAGGACACTGAAGCTTTCTTT.